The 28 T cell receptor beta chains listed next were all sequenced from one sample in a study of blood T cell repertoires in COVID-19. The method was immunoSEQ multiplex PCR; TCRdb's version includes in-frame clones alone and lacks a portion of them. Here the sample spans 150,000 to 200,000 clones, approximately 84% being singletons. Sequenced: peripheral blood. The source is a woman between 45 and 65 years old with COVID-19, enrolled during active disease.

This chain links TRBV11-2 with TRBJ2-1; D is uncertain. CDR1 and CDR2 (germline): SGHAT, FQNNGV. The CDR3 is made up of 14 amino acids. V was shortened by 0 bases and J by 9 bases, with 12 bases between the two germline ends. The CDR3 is CASSLESSSGEQFF. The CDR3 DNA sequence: TGTGCCAGCAGCTTAGAATCGTCATCGGGTGAGCAGTTCTTC.

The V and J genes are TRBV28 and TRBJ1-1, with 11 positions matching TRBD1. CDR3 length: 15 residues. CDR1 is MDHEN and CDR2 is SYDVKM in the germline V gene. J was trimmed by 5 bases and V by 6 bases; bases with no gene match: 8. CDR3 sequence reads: CASSRGDRGITEAFF. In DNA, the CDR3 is TGTGCCAGCAGCCGAGGGGACAGGGGGATAACTGAAGCTTTCTTT.

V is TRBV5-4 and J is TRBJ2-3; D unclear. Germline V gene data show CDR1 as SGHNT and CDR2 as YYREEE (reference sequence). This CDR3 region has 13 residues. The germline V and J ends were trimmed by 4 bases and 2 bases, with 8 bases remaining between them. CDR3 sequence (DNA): TGTGCCAGCAGCATCACCTACACAGATACGCAGTATTTT. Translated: CASSITYTDTQYF.

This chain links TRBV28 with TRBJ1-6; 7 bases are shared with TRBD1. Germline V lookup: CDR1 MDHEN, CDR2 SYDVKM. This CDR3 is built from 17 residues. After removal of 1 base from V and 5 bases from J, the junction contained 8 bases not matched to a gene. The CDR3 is CASSLYWGQINNSPLHF. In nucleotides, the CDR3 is TGTGCCAGCAGTTTATATTGGGGACAGATAAATAATTCACCCCTCCACTTT.

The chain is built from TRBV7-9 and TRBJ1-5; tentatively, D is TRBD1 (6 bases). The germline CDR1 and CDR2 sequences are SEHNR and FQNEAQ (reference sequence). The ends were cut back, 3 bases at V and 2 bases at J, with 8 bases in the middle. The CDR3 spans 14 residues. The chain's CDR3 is CASSFSGGNQPQHF. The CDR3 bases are TGTGCCAGCAGCTTTTCAGGGGGCAATCAGCCCCAGCATTTT.

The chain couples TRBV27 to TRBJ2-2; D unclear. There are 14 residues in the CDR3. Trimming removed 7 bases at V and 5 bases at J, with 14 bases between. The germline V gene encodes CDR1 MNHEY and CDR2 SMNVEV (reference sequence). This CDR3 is CASTAGSSTGELFF. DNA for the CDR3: TGTGCCAGCACCGCCGGGTCCTCAACCGGGGAGCTGTTTTTT.

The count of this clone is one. In nucleotides, the CDR3 is TGTGCCAGCAGTTTCGGGACAGTAAGCACAGATACGCAGTATTTT. Translation gives CASSFGTVSTDTQYF. The genes are TRBV6-2 or TRBV6-3 and TRBJ2-3, with 7 bases fitting TRBD1. Germline CDR1 reads MNHEY; CDR2 reads SVGEGT. Germline trimming cut 4 bases from V and 0 bases from J; bases unmatched to any gene: 4. The CDR3 sequence is 15 residues long.

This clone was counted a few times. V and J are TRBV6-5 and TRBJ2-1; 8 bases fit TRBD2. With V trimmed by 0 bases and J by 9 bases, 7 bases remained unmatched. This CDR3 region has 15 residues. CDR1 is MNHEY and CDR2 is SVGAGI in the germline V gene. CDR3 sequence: CASSYSRLAFGEQFF. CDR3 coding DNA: TGTGCCAGCAGTTACTCGAGACTAGCGTTCGGTGAGCAGTTCTTC.

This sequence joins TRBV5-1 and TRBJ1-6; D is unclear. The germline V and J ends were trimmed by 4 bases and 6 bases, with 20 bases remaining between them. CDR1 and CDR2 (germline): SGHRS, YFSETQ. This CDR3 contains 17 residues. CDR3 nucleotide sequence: TGCGCCAGCAGCCTCCAGGAATCTATTACCCCTAATTCACCCCTCCACTTT. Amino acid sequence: CASSLQESITPNSPLHF. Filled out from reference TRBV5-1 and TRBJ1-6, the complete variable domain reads KAGVTQTPRYLIKTRGQQVTLSCSPISGHRSVSWYQQTPGQGLQFLFEYFSETQRNKGNFPGRFSGRQFSNSRSEMNVSTLELGDSALYLCASSLQESITPNSPLHFGNGTRLTVT.

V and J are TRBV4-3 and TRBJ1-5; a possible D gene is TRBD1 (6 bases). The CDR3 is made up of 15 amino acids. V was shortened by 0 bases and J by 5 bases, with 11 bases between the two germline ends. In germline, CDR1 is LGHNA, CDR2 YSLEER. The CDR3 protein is CASSQDVPGDQPQHF. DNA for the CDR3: TGCGCCAGCAGCCAAGATGTGCCAGGGGATCAGCCCCAGCATTTT.

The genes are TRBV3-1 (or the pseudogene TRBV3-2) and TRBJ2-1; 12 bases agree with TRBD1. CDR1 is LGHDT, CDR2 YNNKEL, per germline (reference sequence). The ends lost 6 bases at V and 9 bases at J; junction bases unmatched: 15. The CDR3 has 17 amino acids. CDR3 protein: CASRPSTGTGGRGEQFF. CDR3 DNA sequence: TGTGCCAGCAGGCCCTCGACCGGGACAGGGGGCCGAGGTGAGCAGTTCTTC.

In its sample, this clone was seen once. Here the CDR3 DNA reads TGTGCCATCAATTCGTCAACAAGAGGTGGAAACACCATATATTTT. Translated, it gives CAINSSTRGGNTIYF. V is TRBV10-3 and J is TRBJ1-3; no firm D call. The CDR3 loop spans 15 amino acids. Germline V gene sequence: CDR1 ENHRY, CDR2 SYGVKD. V was pared by 7 bases and J by 3 bases, with 16 bases between.

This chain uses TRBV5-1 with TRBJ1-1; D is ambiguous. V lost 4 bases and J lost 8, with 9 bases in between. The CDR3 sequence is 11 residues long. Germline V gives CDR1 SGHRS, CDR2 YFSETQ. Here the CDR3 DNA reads TGCGCCAGCAGCACTCCGTCGGAAGCTTTCTTT. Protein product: CASSTPSEAFF.

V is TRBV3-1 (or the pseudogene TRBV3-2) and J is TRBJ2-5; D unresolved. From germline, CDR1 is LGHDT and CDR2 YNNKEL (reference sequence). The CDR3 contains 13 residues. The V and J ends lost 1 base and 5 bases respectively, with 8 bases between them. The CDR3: CASSQGDTETQYF. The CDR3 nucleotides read TGTGCCAGCAGCCAAGGCGATACGGAGACCCAGTACTTC.

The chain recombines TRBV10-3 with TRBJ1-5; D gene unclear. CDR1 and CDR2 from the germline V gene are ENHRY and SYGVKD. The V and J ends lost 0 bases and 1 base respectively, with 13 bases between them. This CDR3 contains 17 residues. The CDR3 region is CAISESSLGGSNQPQHF. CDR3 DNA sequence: TGTGCCATCAGTGAGTCGTCTCTCGGAGGGAGCAATCAGCCCCAGCATTTT.

The DNA of the CDR3 is TGTGCCAGCAGTTTTTCGGCGGGGGGGCCCCAAGAGACCCAGTACTTC. The encoded protein is CASSFSAGGPQETQYF. The chain employs TRBV6-5 and TRBJ2-5, with 9 bases matching TRBD2. The length of the CDR3 is 16 residues. Per the germline V gene, CDR1 is MNHEY and CDR2 is SVGAGI. V dropped 4 bases and J dropped 1; count of bases not matched to a gene: 7.

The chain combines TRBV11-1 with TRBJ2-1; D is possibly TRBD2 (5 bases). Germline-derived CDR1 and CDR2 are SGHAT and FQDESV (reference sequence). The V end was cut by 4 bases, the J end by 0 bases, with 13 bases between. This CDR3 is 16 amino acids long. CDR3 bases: TGTGCCAGCAGCTATAGCGCCATAAGCTCCTACAATGAGCAGTTCTTC. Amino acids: CASSYSAISSYNEQFF.

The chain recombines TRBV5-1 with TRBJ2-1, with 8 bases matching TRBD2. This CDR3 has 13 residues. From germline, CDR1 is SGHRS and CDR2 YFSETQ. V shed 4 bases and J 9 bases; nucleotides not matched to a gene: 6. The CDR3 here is CASSTDREGEQFF. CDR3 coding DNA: TGCGCCAGCAGCACAGACCGGGAGGGTGAGCAGTTCTTC.

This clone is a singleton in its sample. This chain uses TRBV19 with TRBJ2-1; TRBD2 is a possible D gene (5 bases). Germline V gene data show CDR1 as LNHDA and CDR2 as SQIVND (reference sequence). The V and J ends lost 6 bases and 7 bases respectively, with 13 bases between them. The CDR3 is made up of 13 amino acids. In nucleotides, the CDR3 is TGTGCCAGTAGAGGATCGGGGTTGAATGAGCAGTTCTTC. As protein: CASRGSGLNEQFF.

CDR3 amino acids: CASSVEGGGDTDTQYF. The DNA for the CDR3 is TGTGCCAGCAGCGTAGAAGGAGGGGGGGATACAGATACGCAGTATTTT. The chain recombines TRBV9 with TRBJ2-3, with D perhaps TRBD2 (7 bases). Looked up from germline, CDR1 is SGDLS and CDR2 is YYNGEE. The V gene lost 0 bases and the J gene lost 3 bases, with 14 bases spanning the gap. CDR3 size: 16 residues.

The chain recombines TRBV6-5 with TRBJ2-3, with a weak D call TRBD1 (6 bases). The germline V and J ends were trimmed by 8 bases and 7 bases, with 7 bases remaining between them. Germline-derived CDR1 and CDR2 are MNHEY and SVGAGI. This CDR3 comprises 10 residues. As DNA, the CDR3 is TGTGCCAGCGGGGACAATACGCAGTATTTT. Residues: CASGDNTQYF.

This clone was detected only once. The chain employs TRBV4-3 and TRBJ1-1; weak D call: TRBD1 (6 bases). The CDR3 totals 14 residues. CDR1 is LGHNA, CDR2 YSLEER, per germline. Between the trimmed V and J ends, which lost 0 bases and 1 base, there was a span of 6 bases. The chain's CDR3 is CASSQEGGNTEAFF. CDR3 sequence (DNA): TGCGCCAGCAGCCAAGAAGGGGGGAACACTGAAGCTTTCTTT.

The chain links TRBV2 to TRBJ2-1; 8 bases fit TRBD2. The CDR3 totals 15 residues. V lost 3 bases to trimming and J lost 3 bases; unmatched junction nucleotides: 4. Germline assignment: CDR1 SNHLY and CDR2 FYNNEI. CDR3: CASSDRGGLYNEQFF. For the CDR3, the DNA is TGTGCCAGCAGTGACCGGGGGGGCCTCTACAATGAGCAGTTCTTC.

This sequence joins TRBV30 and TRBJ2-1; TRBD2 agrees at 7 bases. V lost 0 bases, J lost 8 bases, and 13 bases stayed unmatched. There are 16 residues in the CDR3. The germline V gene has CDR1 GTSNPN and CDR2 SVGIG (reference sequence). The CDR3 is CAWSVRRLASIYEQFF. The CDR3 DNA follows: TGTGCCTGGAGTGTAAGGAGACTAGCCAGTATCTATGAGCAGTTCTTC.

The CDR3 DNA is TGTGCCAGCAGCTTACTAAACCAGCCCCAGCATTTT. Translation gives CASSLLNQPQHF. The V call is TRBV7-2, the J call TRBJ1-5; D is unresolved. This CDR3 is built from 12 residues. Germline loops: CDR1 SGHTA, CDR2 FQGNSA. V was shortened by 2 bases and J by 7 bases, with 6 bases between the two germline ends. Full variable domain (missing parts from reference TRBV7-2 and TRBJ1-5): GAGVSQSPSNKVTEKGKDVELRCDPISGHTALYWYRQSLGQGLEFLIYFQGNSAPDKSGLPSDRFSAERTGGSVSTLTIQRTQQEDSAVYLCASSLLNQPQHFGDGTRLSIL.

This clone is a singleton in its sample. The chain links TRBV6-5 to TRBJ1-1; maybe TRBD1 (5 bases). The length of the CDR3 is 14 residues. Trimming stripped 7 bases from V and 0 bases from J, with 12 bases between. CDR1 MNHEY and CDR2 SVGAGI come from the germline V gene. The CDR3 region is CASNRPPMNTEAFF. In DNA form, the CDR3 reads TGTGCCAGCAACAGGCCTCCTATGAACACTGAAGCTTTCTTT.

The CDR3 region has the DNA TGTGCCACCAGAGGACAGGGTATCAGGGATGAAGCTTTCTTT. Its protein product is CATRGQGIRDEAFF. The chain carries TRBV15 and TRBJ1-1; 8 nucleotides match TRBD1. This CDR3 region has 14 residues. V was clipped by 6 bases and J by 7 bases; unmatched bases: 10. Germline lookup yields CDR1 LNHNV and CDR2 YYDKDF (reference sequence).

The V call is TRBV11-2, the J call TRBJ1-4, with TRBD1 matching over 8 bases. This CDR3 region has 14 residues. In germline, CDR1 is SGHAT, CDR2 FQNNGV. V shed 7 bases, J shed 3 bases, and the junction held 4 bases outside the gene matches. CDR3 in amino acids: CASNRTGPNEKLFF. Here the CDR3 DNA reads TGTGCCAGCAATCGGACAGGGCCTAATGAAAAACTGTTTTTT.